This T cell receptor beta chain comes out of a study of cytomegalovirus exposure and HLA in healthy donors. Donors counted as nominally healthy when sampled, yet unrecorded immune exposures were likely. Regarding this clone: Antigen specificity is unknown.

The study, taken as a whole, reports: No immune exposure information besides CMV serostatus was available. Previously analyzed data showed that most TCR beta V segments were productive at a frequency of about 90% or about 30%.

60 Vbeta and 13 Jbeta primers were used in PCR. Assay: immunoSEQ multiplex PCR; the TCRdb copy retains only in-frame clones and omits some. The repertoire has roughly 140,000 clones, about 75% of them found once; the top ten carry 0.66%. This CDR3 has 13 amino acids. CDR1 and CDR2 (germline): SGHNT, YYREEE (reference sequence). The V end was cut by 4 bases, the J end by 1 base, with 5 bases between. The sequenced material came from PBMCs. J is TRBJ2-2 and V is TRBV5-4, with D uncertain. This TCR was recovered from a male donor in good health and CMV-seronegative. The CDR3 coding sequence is TGTGCCAGCAGCACCAGGAACACCGGGGAGCTGTTTTTT. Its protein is CASSTRNTGELFF.